One sample yielded the 24 T cell receptor beta chains listed below, sequenced in a study of T cells in Graves' hyperthyroidism and ophthalmopathy. Amplified TCR beta CDR3 regions came from RNA transcripts. The primer set for the first-round RT-PCR of the TCR CDR3 was HTBI. TCRdb redid the calling of the multiplex PCR reads with MiXCR, one entry per CDR3 protein. This repertoire shows some 510,000 distinct CDR3 sequences, about 43% found once; its top ten account for about 7.8%. Sequencing input: peripheral blood or thyroid tissue (not recorded which). Receptors were obtained from a woman between 18 and 30 years old with Graves' hyperthyroidism.

The chain couples TRBV19 to TRBJ1-4; D gene unclear. With 3 bases removed from V and 0 bases from J, the gap between germline ends came to 8 bases. CDR3 length: 15 amino acids. Germline CDR1 and CDR2: LNHDA and SQIVND (reference sequence). CDR3 region: CASSIGGATNEKLFF. CDR3 DNA sequence: TGTGCCAGTAGTATCGGCGGTGCAACTAATGAAAAACTGTTTTTT.

This clonotype was observed once. An end of the junction differs from the germline gene, which may be a read error. This chain joins TRBV10-3 and TRBJ1-2, with 9 bases fitting TRBD1. CDR3 length equals 14 residues. Germline CDR1 ENHRY, CDR2 SYGVKD. Here the CDR3 DNA reads TGTGCCAGCAGTTCCCACGACAGGGGGGATGGCTACACCTTC. Residues: CASSSHDRGDGYTF.

In regard to this clonotype: A clone one base away is much larger, so this may be a read error. The chain links TRBV7-8 to TRBJ1-4, with TRBD1 identical over 7 bases. The V gene end was trimmed by 5 bases and the J gene end by 4 bases; junction bases not matched to a gene: 7. CDR3 size: 15 residues. Germline V lookup: CDR1 SGHVS, CDR2 FQNEAQ. The CDR3 here is CASSQGGQSNEKLFF. CDR3 nucleotides: TGTGCCAGCAGCCAAGGGGGACAGAGTAATGAAAAACTGTTTTTT.

This clonotype was recorded at least ten times. V and J are TRBV6-4 and TRBJ2-2; D remains unclear. The CDR3 totals 13 residues. CDR1 and CDR2 (germline): MRHNA, SNTAGT. V shed 2 bases and J shed 3 bases, with 4 bases lying between them. In DNA form, the CDR3 reads TGTGCCAGCAGTGACGGGGACACCGGGGAGCTGTTTTTT. This translates into CASSDGDTGELFF.

This clonotype was recorded a few times. The V gene is TRBV19, the J gene TRBJ1-5, with D unresolved. V lost 0 bases, J lost 1 base, and 10 bases lay in between. CDR1 and CDR2 (germline): LNHDA, SQIVND (reference sequence). The CDR3 extends over 16 amino acids. DNA for the CDR3: TGTGCCAGTAGTATAGAGGGGTGGGTGAGCAATCAGCCCCAGCATTTT. It yields the protein CASSIEGWVSNQPQHF.

The chain joins TRBV13 to TRBJ1-1; 12 bases match TRBD1. Germline-derived CDR1 and CDR2 are PRHDT and FYEKMQ (reference sequence). This CDR3 region has 20 residues. J gave up 5 bases and V 4 bases, and 20 bases lay outside the gene matches. This chain's CDR3 is CASSSATARWGQGAGTEAFF. DNA for the CDR3: TGTGCCAGCAGCTCGGCGACAGCCAGGTGGGGACAGGGGGCGGGAACTGAAGCTTTCTTT.

The chain links TRBV5-4 to TRBJ1-6; D is ambiguous. Trimming cost V 4 bases and J 11 bases, with 13 bases left between them. The CDR3 contains 13 residues. Germline V gene data show CDR1 as SGHNT and CDR2 as YYREEE (reference sequence). The CDR3 sequence is CASSQWGLTPLHF. As DNA, the CDR3 is TGTGCCAGCAGCCAATGGGGTTTGACACCCCTCCACTTT. The full variable domain, completed using reference TRBV5-4 and TRBJ1-6, is ETGVTQSPTHLIKTRGQQVTLRCSSQSGHNTVSWYQQALGQGPQFIFQYYREEENGRGNFPPRFSGLQFPNYSSELNVNALELDDSALYLCASSQWGLTPLHFGNGTRLTVT.

This clonotype was seen many times. V is TRBV7-2 and J is TRBJ1-4; D remains unclear. CDR1 SGHTA and CDR2 FQGNSA come from the germline V gene. The CDR3 runs to 14 residues. V gave up 5 bases and J gave up 6 bases, with 13 bases separating them. The DNA of the CDR3 is TGTGCCAGCAGCCCCATCGCCGACCATGAAAAACTGTTTTTT. It specifies CASSPIADHEKLFF.

J is TRBJ2-7 and V is TRBV7-2; 9 bases fit TRBD1. CDR3 length equals 15 residues. V was pared by 4 bases and J by 2 bases, with 6 bases of the junction left unmatched. Germline V gene data show CDR1 as SGHTA and CDR2 as FQGNSA. CDR3 bases: TGTGCCAGCAGCTCCCGGACAGGGGAGGCCTACGAGCAGTACTTC. This codes for CASSSRTGEAYEQYF.

This clonotype was seen more than once but under ten times. The chain is built from TRBV7-9 and TRBJ2-5; D call uncertain. The CDR3 runs 13 residues. Germline loops: CDR1 SEHNR, CDR2 FQNEAQ (reference sequence). V was cut by 5 bases and J by 4 bases, with 11 bases left in between. CDR3 in amino acids: CASSQVVRETQYF. The CDR3 DNA sequence: TGTGCCAGCAGCCAAGTAGTCCGAGAGACCCAGTACTTC.

This chain connects TRBV6-1 to TRBJ1-1; D may be TRBD1 (5 bases). In germline, CDR1 is MNHNS, CDR2 SASEGT. This CDR3 is 13 amino acids long. V was shortened by 5 bases and J by 10 bases, with 17 bases between the two germline ends. CDR3 DNA sequence: TGTGCCAGCAGTCGACCGGGACGCCCGACAGCTTTCTTT. Encoded protein: CASSRPGRPTAFF.

This clonotype was detected only a few times. The chain is built from TRBV5-1 and TRBJ2-2; 11 bases map to TRBD2. The CDR3 is 15 amino acids. The J segment lost 7 bases and the V segment lost 5 bases, leaving 7 bases of the junction unmatched. The germline V gene has CDR1 SGHRS and CDR2 YFSETQ. CDR3 bases: TGCGCCAGCAGGGTAGCGGGAGGGCCGGTCGGGGAGCTGTTTTTT. This gives the protein CASRVAGGPVGELFF.

The chain recombines TRBV7-8 with TRBJ2-7, with TRBD1 matching over 9 bases. CDR3 length: 13 residues. Germline V CDR1 and CDR2: SGHVS, FQNEAQ. V dropped 5 bases and J dropped 6; count of bases not matched to a gene: 5. The CDR3 protein is CASSHGTGSEQYF. The CDR3 bases are TGTGCCAGCAGCCACGGGACAGGGTCCGAGCAGTACTTC.

This clonotype occurred many times. V is TRBV24-1 and J is TRBJ2-7; 10 bases align to TRBD1. The V segment lost 4 bases and the J segment 5 bases; nucleotides outside the gene matches: 4. CDR1 KGHDR and CDR2 SFDVKD come from the germline V gene. This CDR3 is built from 14 residues. CDR3: CATSDADRGHEQYF. DNA of the CDR3: TGTGCCACCAGTGACGCAGACAGGGGGCACGAGCAGTACTTC.

The chain carries TRBV7-9 and TRBJ2-7; D is possibly TRBD2 (5 bases). With 5 bases removed from V and 3 bases from J, the gap between germline ends came to 17 bases. The germline CDR1 and CDR2 sequences are SEHNR and FQNEAQ (reference sequence). The CDR3 totals 15 residues. The CDR3 DNA reads as TGTGCCAGCAGCCCCCATAGTAAGGACTTCTACGAGCAGTACTTC. Protein: CASSPHSKDFYEQYF. The entire variable domain, with the rest obtained from reference TRBV7-9 and TRBJ2-7, is as follows: DTGVSQNPRHKITKRGQNVTFRCDPISEHNRLYWYRQTLGQGPEFLTYFQNEAQLEKSRLLSDRFSAERPKGSFSTLEIQRTEQGDSAMYLCASSPHSKDFYEQYFGPGTRLTVT.

Comments on this clonotype: The germline gene is not matched at one end of the junction; a read error may be the cause. This chain uses TRBV24-1 with TRBJ1-2, with D possibly being TRBD1 (6 bases). Germline CDR1 reads KGHDR; CDR2 reads SFDVKD. The CDR3 is 15 residues long. Written as DNA, the CDR3 is TGTGCCAGCAGTCCACGCCGAACAGGGTTCGGTGGCTACACCTTC. Its protein product is CASSPRRTGFGGYTF.

The chain has TRBV6-1 and TRBJ2-7; 14 bases are a match to TRBD2. Per germline, CDR1 MNHNS and CDR2 SASEGT. This CDR3 contains 18 residues. With 6 bases clipped from V and 0 bases from J, the junction kept 10 bases outside the gene matches. CDR3 DNA: TGTGCCAGCAGCGTTGAGTCTGGGACTAGCGGGAGCTCCTACGAGCAGTACTTC. Translation: CASSVESGTSGSSYEQYF.

The chain is built from TRBV7-9 and TRBJ1-1, with 7 bases aligning to TRBD1. Germline values: CDR1 SEHNR, CDR2 FQNEAQ (reference sequence). V lost 4 bases and J lost 1; bases outside the gene matches: 3. CDR3 length: 14 residues. The CDR3 spells CASSSRTGNTEAFF. DNA of the CDR3: TGTGCCAGCAGCTCCCGGACAGGGAACACTGAAGCTTTCTTT.

This clonotype was observed many times. The rearrangement uses TRBV7-8 and TRBJ1-6; perhaps TRBD1 as D (6 bases). There are 13 residues in the CDR3. V lost 2 bases and J lost 10, with 9 bases in between. The germline gives CDR1 SGHVS, CDR2 FQNEAQ. The CDR3 here is CASSLKGGSPLHF. The CDR3 coding sequence is TGTGCCAGCAGCTTAAAGGGGGGCTCACCCCTCCACTTT.

The chain employs TRBV25-1 and TRBJ2-5; TRBD2 agrees at 7 bases. Germline trimming cut 8 bases from V and 2 bases from J; bases unmatched to any gene: 5. The CDR3 is made up of 13 amino acids. Germline CDR1 is MGHDK and CDR2 is SYGVNS. CDR3 sequence: CASETSLQETQYF. CDR3 nucleotides: TGTGCCAGCGAGACTAGCTTACAAGAGACCCAGTACTTC.

The chain is built from TRBV2 and TRBJ2-1; 7 bases agree with TRBD2. This CDR3 spans 14 amino acids. The V segment lost 6 bases and the J segment 12 bases; nucleotides outside the gene matches: 14. CDR1 and CDR2 (germline): SNHLY, FYNNEI. CDR3: CASSVGWEGLLQFF. In nucleotides, the CDR3 is TGTGCCAGCAGCGTAGGGTGGGAGGGATTGCTGCAGTTCTTC.

The J gene is TRBJ1-1, the V gene TRBV7-6; D remains ambiguous. V shed 6 bases and J shed 7 bases, with 9 bases lying between them. The CDR3 length is 11 residues. In germline, CDR1 is SGHVS, CDR2 FNYEAQ. The DNA for the CDR3 is TGTGCCAGCAGGGGATTTCTTGAAGCTTTCTTT. This gives the protein CASRGFLEAFF.

This CDR3 reads CASRLVDSPLHF. In DNA form, the CDR3 reads TGTGCCAGCAGATTGGTAGATTCACCCCTCCACTTT. The rearrangement uses TRBV25-1 and TRBJ1-6, with D uncertain. This CDR3 has 12 residues. The ends were cut back, 6 bases at V and 8 bases at J, with 8 bases in the middle. Germline V lookup: CDR1 MGHDK, CDR2 SYGVNS.

The genes are TRBV7-9 and TRBJ1-1; TRBD1 is a possible D gene (5 bases). Trimming removed 4 bases from V and 1 base from J, with 16 bases in between. CDR1 SEHNR and CDR2 FQNEAQ come from the germline V gene (reference sequence). The CDR3 spans 16 residues. CDR3 coding DNA: TGTGCCAGCAGCTACACCTTTGAAGGGGCGAACACTGAAGCTTTCTTT. Translated, it gives CASSYTFEGANTEAFF. Together with reference TRBV7-9 and TRBJ1-1, the CDR3 gives the full variable domain: DTGVSQNPRHKITKRGQNVTFRCDPISEHNRLYWYRQTLGQGPEFLTYFQNEAQLEKSRLLSDRFSAERPKGSFSTLEIQRTEQGDSAMYLCASSYTFEGANTEAFFGQGTRLTVV.